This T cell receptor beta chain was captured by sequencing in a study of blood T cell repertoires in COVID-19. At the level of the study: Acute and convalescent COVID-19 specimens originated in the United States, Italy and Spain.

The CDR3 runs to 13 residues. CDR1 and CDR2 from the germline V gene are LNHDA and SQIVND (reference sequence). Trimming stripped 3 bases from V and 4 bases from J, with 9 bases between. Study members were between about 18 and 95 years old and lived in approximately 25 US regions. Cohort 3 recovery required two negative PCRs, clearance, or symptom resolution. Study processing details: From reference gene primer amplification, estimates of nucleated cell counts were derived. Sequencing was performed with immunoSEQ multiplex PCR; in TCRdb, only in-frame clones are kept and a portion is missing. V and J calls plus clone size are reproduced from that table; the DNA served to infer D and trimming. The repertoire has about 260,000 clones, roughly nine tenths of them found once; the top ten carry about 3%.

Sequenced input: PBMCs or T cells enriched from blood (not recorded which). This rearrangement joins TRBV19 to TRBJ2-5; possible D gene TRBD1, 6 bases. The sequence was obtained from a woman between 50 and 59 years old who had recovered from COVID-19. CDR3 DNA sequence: TGTGCCAGTAGTATTTCAGGGGCAGAGACCCAGTACTTC. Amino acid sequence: CASSISGAETQYF.